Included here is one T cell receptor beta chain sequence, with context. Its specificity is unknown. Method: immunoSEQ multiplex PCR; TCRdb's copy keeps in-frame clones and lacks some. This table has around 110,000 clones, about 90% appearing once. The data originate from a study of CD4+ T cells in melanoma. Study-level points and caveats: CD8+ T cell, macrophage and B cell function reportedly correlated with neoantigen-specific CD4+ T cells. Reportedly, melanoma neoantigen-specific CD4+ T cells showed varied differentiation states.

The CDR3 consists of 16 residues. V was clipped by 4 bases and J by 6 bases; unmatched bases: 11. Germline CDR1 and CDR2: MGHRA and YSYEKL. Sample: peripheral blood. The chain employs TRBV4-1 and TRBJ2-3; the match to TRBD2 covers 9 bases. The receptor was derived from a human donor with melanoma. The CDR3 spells CASSPRGSGSGDTQYF. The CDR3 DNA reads TGCGCCAGCAGCCCGCGAGGTAGCGGGAGTGGTGATACGCAGTATTTT.